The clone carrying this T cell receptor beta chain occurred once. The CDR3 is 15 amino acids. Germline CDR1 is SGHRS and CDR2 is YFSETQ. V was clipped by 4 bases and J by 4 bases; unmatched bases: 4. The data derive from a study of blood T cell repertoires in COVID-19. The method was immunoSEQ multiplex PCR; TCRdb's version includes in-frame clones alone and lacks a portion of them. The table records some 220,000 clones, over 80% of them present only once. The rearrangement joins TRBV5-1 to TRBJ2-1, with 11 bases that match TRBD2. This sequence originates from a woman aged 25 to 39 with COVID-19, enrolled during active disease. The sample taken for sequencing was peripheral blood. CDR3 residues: CASSPGTSGYNEQFF. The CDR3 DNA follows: TGCGCCAGCAGCCCGGGGACTAGCGGTTACAATGAGCAGTTCTTC.